These 22 T cell receptor beta chains share one sample of origin, sequenced in a study of T cell repertoires in cytomegalovirus infection. Their antigen targets remain unknown. TCRdb recomputed calls from the reads with MiXCR, one row per CDR3 protein. Of about 920,000 distinct CDR3 sequences in the sample, approximately 32% were seen once. The sample consisted of cultured CD8+ T cells from PBMCs, taken from culture after CMV antigen stimulation. The receptors originated from a human donor in good health (CMV status not recorded). Some clones in this sample may be carry-over from other donors' samples.

This clonotype was found a few times. The chain joins TRBV10-3 to TRBJ2-1; no clear D. The ends were cut back, 0 bases at V and 8 bases at J, with 5 bases in the middle. The CDR3 length is 12 residues. The germline V gene encodes CDR1 ENHRY and CDR2 SYGVKD. CDR3 DNA: TGTGCCATCAGTGAGTCAAAGCATGAGCAGTTCTTC. Protein: CAISESKHEQFF.

There are a few counts of this clonotype. The chain uses TRBV7-2 and TRBJ2-7; maybe TRBD1 (6 bases). V lost 4 bases and J lost 7, with 14 bases in between. The CDR3 loop spans 13 amino acids. Germline CDR1 reads SGHTA; CDR2 reads FQGNSA. CDR3 nucleotide sequence: TGTGCCAGCAGCTCAGTTGGGGGCGGAGAGCAGTACGTC. Translated: CASSSVGGGEQYV.

The rearrangement uses TRBV4-3 and TRBJ2-4, with D hard to call. Germline CDR1 LGHNA, CDR2 YSLEER. V lost 1 base and J 10 bases, leaving 23 bases between the germline ends. The CDR3 is 17 amino acids. The CDR3 DNA reads as TGCGCCAGCAGCCAAGTCCAGTGGATGCCAGCAGTGGGAATTCAGTACTTC. Its translation is CASSQVQWMPAVGIQYF.

The rearrangement uses TRBV27 and TRBJ2-1; D remains ambiguous. The CDR3 runs 12 residues. Trimming left V 3 bases short and J 7 bases short, with 7 bases between. Germline values: CDR1 MNHEY, CDR2 SMNVEV (reference sequence). CDR3 in amino acids: CASSFARNEQFF. The CDR3 bases are TGTGCCAGCAGTTTTGCGAGAAATGAGCAGTTCTTC.

This sequence joins TRBV5-4 and TRBJ2-3; the D is unclear. V gave up 2 bases and J gave up 0 bases, with 16 bases separating them. Germline assignment: CDR1 SGHNT and CDR2 YYREEE (reference sequence). The length of the CDR3 is 17 residues. The CDR3 DNA reads as TGTGCCAGCAGCTTAGATTCTCTCTGGGGTAGCACAGATACGCAGTATTTT. Residues: CASSLDSLWGSTDTQYF.

This clonotype was counted only a few times. The chain couples TRBV12-3 or TRBV12-4 to TRBJ1-2; unclear D gene. V lost 5 bases to trimming and J lost 5 bases, with 18 bases between them. CDR3 length: 15 amino acids. The CDR3 spells CASSGSNPGLYGYTF. The CDR3 nucleotides read TGTGCCAGCAGTGGAAGCAACCCGGGCTTGTATGGCTACACCTTC.

This sequence joins TRBV7-8 and TRBJ1-2, with 8 bases lining up with TRBD1. Trimming cost V 2 bases and J 8 bases; bases outside gene matches: 10. The CDR3 length is 15 residues. Germline V lookup: CDR1 SGHVS, CDR2 FQNEAQ. The CDR3 region has the DNA TGTGCCAGCAGCTTAAGAGGCCTTGACAGGGGAGGCTACACCTTC. Amino acid sequence: CASSLRGLDRGGYTF.

This clonotype was observed a few times. The chain couples TRBV7-6 to TRBJ1-3; D remains ambiguous. CDR1 and CDR2 (germline): SGHVS, FNYEAQ. This CDR3 comprises 16 residues. V shed 4 bases and J shed 4 bases, with 17 bases lying between them. The chain's CDR3 is CASSSSRTLAGNTIYF. DNA for the CDR3: TGTGCCAGCAGCTCAAGCCGGACCCTGGCGGGAAACACCATATATTTT.

This clonotype was detected many times. This chain joins TRBV7-8 and TRBJ2-7; D uncertain. Deletions cut 2 bases from V and 6 bases from J, with 17 bases between. This CDR3 has 15 residues. The V gene's germline CDR1 is SGHVS and CDR2 FQNEAQ. In DNA, the CDR3 is TGTGCCAGCAGCTTATTGGGTGGGTCGGTCTCCGAGCAGTACTTC. It translates to CASSLLGGSVSEQYF. The full variable domain, completed using reference TRBV7-8 and TRBJ2-7, is GAGVSQSPRYKVAKRGQDVALRCDPISGHVSLFWYQQALGQGPEFLTYFQNEAQLDKSGLPSDRFFAERPEGSVSTLKIQRTQQEDSAVYLCASSLLGGSVSEQYFGPGTRLTVT.

CDR3 nucleotide sequence: TGTGCCAGCACTGACACTAATGCGGGGACAGATACGCAGTATTTT. Amino acids: CASTDTNAGTDTQYF. The chain joins TRBV2 to TRBJ2-3; the D gene is possibly TRBD2 (6 bases). Germline V gives CDR1 SNHLY, CDR2 FYNNEI. The ends were cut back, 7 bases at V and 3 bases at J, with 17 bases in the middle. CDR3 size: 15 residues.

The genes are TRBV4-1 and TRBJ2-5; D gene uncertain. Germline values: CDR1 MGHRA, CDR2 YSYEKL. CDR3 length: 14 amino acids. With 0 bases removed from V and 13 bases from J, the gap between germline ends came to 18 bases. The CDR3 loop is CASSQDDLSPSPYF. As DNA, the CDR3 is TGCGCCAGCAGCCAAGACGACCTGTCCCCTTCCCCGTACTTC.

The rearrangement links TRBV14 to TRBJ2-2; D is uncertain. CDR3 length: 14 residues. Trimming took off 4 bases at V and 6 bases at J, with 12 bases between the two ends. In germline, CDR1 is SGHDN, CDR2 FVKESK. CDR3 sequence reads: CASSPLTGAGELFF. The CDR3 DNA reads as TGTGCCAGCAGCCCCTTAACTGGAGCCGGGGAGCTGTTTTTT.

The chain recombines TRBV11-2 with TRBJ1-4; a possible D gene is TRBD1 (5 bases). Germline values: CDR1 SGHAT, CDR2 FQNNGV. V was pared by 2 bases and J by 4 bases, with 17 bases between. The CDR3 sequence is 17 residues long. The CDR3 DNA sequence: TGTGCCAGCAGCTTAAGGGTGGGGCAGGTCGATAATGAAAAACTGTTTTTT. This translates into CASSLRVGQVDNEKLFF. Complete variable domain (other parts from reference TRBV11-2 and TRBJ1-4): EAGVAQSPRYKIIEKRQSVAFWCNPISGHATLYWYQQILGQGPKLLIQFQNNGVVDDSQLPKDRFSAERLKGVDSTLKIQPAKLEDSAVYLCASSLRVGQVDNEKLFFGSGTQLSVL.

V gene TRBV12-3 or TRBV12-4 combines with J gene TRBJ1-2, with D possibly being TRBD1 (5 bases). This CDR3 spans 9 amino acids. V was trimmed by 10 bases and J by 6 bases, leaving 6 bases between them. CDR3 loop: CATGNGYTF. The CDR3 bases are TGTGCCACAGGGAATGGCTACACCTTC.

This clonotype was counted only a few times. The chain joins TRBV7-9 to TRBJ1-4, with TRBD1 identical over 9 bases. V shed 5 bases, J shed 10 bases, and the junction held 8 bases outside the gene matches. Germline V lookup: CDR1 SEHNR, CDR2 FQNEAQ (reference sequence). The CDR3 has 14 residues. The CDR3 DNA follows: TGTGCCAGCAGCCCCCAGGGACAGGGCCCAAAACTGTTTTTT. This sequence encodes CASSPQGQGPKLFF.

This chain connects TRBV4-1 to TRBJ2-1, with D possibly TRBD1 on 5 matching bases. The germline V and J ends were trimmed by 4 bases and 1 base, with 14 bases remaining between them. Germline assignment: CDR1 MGHRA and CDR2 YSYEKL. CDR3 length equals 16 residues. The CDR3 DNA sequence: TGCGCCAGCAGCCTGCTGCCAGGGCCTTCCTACAATGAGCAGTTCTTC. Protein: CASSLLPGPSYNEQFF.

The genes are TRBV7-4 and TRBJ2-4; D is possibly TRBD1 (6 bases). Trimming removed 5 bases at V and 0 bases at J, with 17 bases between. This CDR3 has 17 residues. Germline CDR1 and CDR2: SGHVT and SQSDAQ. CDR3 in amino acids: CASSHSRTDIAKNIQYF. In DNA form, the CDR3 reads TGTGCCAGCAGCCACTCCCGGACAGATATAGCCAAAAACATTCAGTACTTC.

The chain links TRBV6-8 to TRBJ2-2; 13 nucleotides line up with TRBD2. J gave up 7 bases and V 6 bases, and 8 bases lay outside the gene matches. The CDR3 loop spans 16 amino acids. Per the germline V gene, CDR1 is MNHGY and CDR2 is SAAAGT. The CDR3, as DNA: TGTGCCAGCAGCCTACTAGCGGGGGGGCCTGGCGGGGAGCTGTTTTTT. Translating it yields CASSLLAGGPGGELFF.

The chain combines TRBV27 with TRBJ2-1; 8 bases match TRBD2. The CDR3 spans 17 residues. V shed 5 bases, J shed 0 bases, and the junction held 9 bases outside the gene matches. CDR1 is MNHEY and CDR2 is SMNVEV in the germline V gene (reference sequence). The CDR3 nucleotides are TGTGCCAGCAGTGAGACTGGCGGGGGGAGCTCCTACAATGAGCAGTTCTTC. Translated: CASSETGGGSSYNEQFF.

This chain uses TRBV29-1 with TRBJ1-2; D not certain. Germline CDR1 and CDR2: SQVTM and ANQGSEA. The CDR3 length is 13 residues. V was pared by 0 bases and J by 4 bases, with 9 bases between. The DNA for the CDR3 is TGCAGCGTTGAAGAGAACCGCGCCTATGGCTACACCTTC. Translation gives CSVEENRAYGYTF.

The CDR3 nucleotides read TGTGCCAGCAGCTTAACAGACAGGCGGGATGGCTACACCTTC. Its translation: CASSLTDRRDGYTF. This chain links TRBV7-6 with TRBJ1-2; possibly TRBD1 for D (6 bases). This CDR3 has 14 residues. Trimming left V 2 bases short and J 6 bases short, with 13 bases between. The germline V gene encodes CDR1 SGHVS and CDR2 FNYEAQ. Supplemented by reference TRBV7-6 and TRBJ1-2, the full variable domain reads GAGVSQSPRYKVTKRGQDVALRCDPISGHVSLYWYRQALGQGPEFLTYFNYEAQQDKSGLPNDRFSAERPEGSISTLTIQRTEQRDSAMYRCASSLTDRRDGYTFGSGTRLTVV.

Only a few counts were recorded for this clonotype. This rearrangement joins TRBV12-3 or TRBV12-4 to TRBJ1-5, with D possibly being TRBD1 (5 bases). This CDR3 contains 15 residues. The V end was cut by 5 bases, the J end by 2 bases, with 13 bases between. The CDR3 region has the DNA TGTGCCAGCAGTCCCCGAGGGGTGGGCAATCAGCCCCAGCATTTT. Its translation is CASSPRGVGNQPQHF.